This record looks at one T cell receptor (beta chain) sequence and its context. Its antigen is unidentified. This sample was included in a study of cytomegalovirus exposure and HLA in healthy donors. Study-wide context: A previous analysis identified 100 million or so unique TCR beta sequences derived from around 200 million T cells.

The PCR had 60 Vbeta and 13 Jbeta primers. The method was immunoSEQ multiplex PCR; TCRdb's version includes in-frame clones alone and lacks a portion of them. The sample records some 150,000 clones, roughly 81% being singletons. Study results and caveats: TCR beta V- and J-gene trimming, according to a later analysis, was linked to a missense DCLRE1C variant. In a later analysis, HLA-associated TCR beta chains were more clonally expanded than equally common others. Altogether, 150 or so TCR beta chains were recorded as cytomegalovirus-associated.

Sequenced input: PBMCs. The sequence derives from a woman aged 18-35 years in good health and CMV-seronegative.

CDR3 sequence reads: CASRSGEGDSEKLFF. CDR3 DNA: TGTGCCAGCAGATCGGGGGAGGGGGATAGTGAAAAACTGTTTTTT. The chain combines TRBV28 with TRBJ1-4, with D possibly being TRBD1 (6 bases). Germline CDR1 is MDHEN and CDR2 is SYDVKM. Trimming removed 6 bases at V and 7 bases at J, with 18 bases between. The CDR3 sequence is 15 residues long.